This T cell receptor (beta chain) was recovered during a study of cytomegalovirus exposure and HLA in healthy donors. Study at large: HLA-typed donors contributed around 82 million unique TCRs, which were held in an early data release.

Comments on this clone: What it recognizes is unknown.

Amplification used 60 Vbeta primers and 13 Jbeta primers. The protocol was immunoSEQ multiplex PCR, while the TCRdb copy is restricted to in-frame clones and leaves out a portion. The sample yields approximately 120,000 clones, of which the top ten take up under 2.5%. Trimming at V came to 3 bases and at J to 4 bases, leaving 7 bases not matched to a gene. The CDR3 has 15 residues. CDR1 is ENHRY and CDR2 is SYGVKD in the germline V gene. Study results and caveats: CMV serostatus was the only recorded immune exposure for donors. Clonal expansion, a later analysis showed, was greater in HLA-associated TCR beta chains than in equally common others. The listing of roughly 160 TCR beta chains classed them as cytomegalovirus-associated.

This TCR derives from a man aged 40-50 years in good health and CMV-seronegative. Sequencing was done on a sample of PBMCs. This rearrangement joins TRBV10-3 to TRBJ2-7; 9 nucleotides align to TRBD1. DNA of the CDR3: TGTGCCATCAGTGACTCACAGGGGGCAAGATACGAGCAGTACTTC. Translating gives CAISDSQGARYEQYF.